This T cell receptor (beta chain) was sequenced for a study of neurological immune-mediated disorders. Synthesis of cDNA used 5'RACE (with 10-nucleotide random UMIs). TCRdb itself ran the 5' RACE reads through MiXCR, one entry per CDR3 protein. The repertoire holds about 39,000 distinct CDR3 sequences, approximately 7% seen once, with 5.7% in the top ten. V lost 4 bases, J lost 2 bases, and 12 bases lay in between. Germline assignment: CDR1 SGHRS and CDR2 YFSETQ. This CDR3 spans 14 amino acids. This clonotype was picked up many times. Sample: CD4+ T cells from blood. J is TRBJ2-5 and V is TRBV5-1; no reliable D call. The receptor's source is a man between 45 and 60 years old in good health. The chain's CDR3 is CASSELGSQETQYF. The CDR3 nucleotides are TGCGCCAGCAGCGAGCTAGGGTCTCAAGAGACCCAGTACTTC.